The subject of this entry is one T cell receptor beta chain. The sample is drawn from a study of blood T cell repertoires in COVID-19. Across the study: From the United States, Italy and Spain came samples of acute and convalescent COVID-19. Nucleic acid was either cDNA or gDNA, and it came from T cells, B-cell-depleted T cells, or PBMCs.

V gave up 3 bases and J gave up 4 bases, with 10 bases separating them. Germline V gives CDR1 LNHDA, CDR2 SQIVND (reference sequence). The CDR3 sequence is 14 residues long. In the original analysis: Reference gene primer amplification gave nucleated cell count estimates. Sequencing was performed with immunoSEQ multiplex PCR; in TCRdb, only in-frame clones are kept and a portion is missing. The DNA was the basis for D and trimming; V, J and clone size are from that table. The data hold about 120,000 clones, with around nine tenths observed a single time. The clonotype comes from a woman older than 75 with acute or convalescent COVID-19. V is TRBV19 and J is TRBJ2-1; no firm D call. The sequenced sample consisted of peripheral blood. Here the CDR3 DNA reads TGTGCCAGTAGTATGCGGCACTTGTACAATGAGCAGTTCTTC. Its protein is CASSMRHLYNEQFF.